This TCR beta chain was obtained from a study of identical twins. Study findings and constraints: One should note that invariant MAIT and iNKT cells could partly confound zero-insertion analyses.

TCRdb recomputed calls from the 5' RACE reads with MiXCR, one row per CDR3 protein. The repertoire includes 200,000 or so distinct CDR3 sequences, approximately 15% of them detected once, and 35% to 50% sits in the top ten. On this clonotype: The antigen is unknown.

V was shortened by 2 bases and J by 9 bases, with 20 bases between the two germline ends. In germline, CDR1 is MNHEY, CDR2 SVGEGT. The CDR3 is made up of 16 amino acids. These sequences were also reported in another study, on T cells expressing NK-cell markers. That study adds: Each of over 5 donors carried dominant NKG2C+ clonotypes accounting for about 1.0-7.5% of CD8+ T cells.

The rearrangement uses TRBV6-2 or TRBV6-3 and TRBJ2-1; tentatively, D is TRBD1 (6 bases). This sequence was found in a woman aged 18-29 years in good health. Sequencing input: CD8+ T cells sorted from blood. The CDR3 sequence: CASSYNTDRFFFEQFF. The CDR3 coding sequence is TGTGCCAGCAGTTACAACACGGACAGATTCTTCTTTGAGCAGTTCTTC.